The rows below give T cell receptor beta chains drawn from one sample of a study of CD8 T cells in ankylosing spondylitis. Each CDR3 protein is one row after TCRdb ran MiXCR on the 5' RACE reads. The profile covers a few hundred thousand distinct CDR3 sequences, with about 22% appearing a single time and about 16% taken by the ten largest. Material: blood, either unsorted or a sorted T cell fraction (not recorded which). The receptors were gathered from a male donor with ankylosing spondylitis. Both conserved end residues are part of each CDR3. D genes are given only for firm matches. Clone size is not always given. Where it is, it says once, few, many or a class for expanded clones.

CDR3 DNA: TGCAGCGTTGATCGGTCACAGGGGGGGTCCTACAATGAGCAGTTCTTC
CDR3 protein: CSVDRSQGGSYNEQFF
clone size: -
D gene: -
V gene: TRBV29-1
J gene: TRBJ2-1

CDR3 DNA: TGTGCCAGCAGCGCGGGATCTCTGGTACCCGAGCAGTACTTC
CDR3 protein: CASSAGSLVPEQYF
clone size: -
D gene: -
V gene: TRBV7-2
J gene: TRBJ2-7

CDR3 DNA: TGTGCCAGCAGTCCACAGGTTGCTAATGAAAAACTGTTTTTT
CDR3 protein: CASSPQVANEKLFF
clone size: -
D gene: -
V gene: TRBV28
J gene: TRBJ1-4

CDR3 DNA: TGTGCCAGCAGCCAAGCACAGGGGCGGGCGTCCGGGGAGCTGTTTTTT
CDR3 protein: CASSQAQGRASGELFF
clone size: -
D gene: TRBD1
V gene: TRBV3-1
J gene: TRBJ2-2

CDR3 DNA: TGCAGTGCTAGAGATTTTACGGGAGAATCGAACATTCAGTACTTC
CDR3 protein: CSARDFTGESNIQYF
clone size: -
D gene: -
V gene: TRBV20-1
J gene: TRBJ2-4

CDR3 DNA: TGCAGTGCCCCCTGGGGGGCTGGGGGCGATGGCTACACCTTC
CDR3 protein: CSAPWGAGGDGYTF
clone size: -
D gene: -
V gene: TRBV20-1
J gene: TRBJ1-2

CDR3 DNA: TGTGCCAGATTTAATCGGGCAGGGGAGGGCGAAAAACTGTTTTTT
CDR3 protein: CARFNRAGEGEKLFF
clone size: few
D gene: -
V gene: TRBV25-1
J gene: TRBJ1-4

CDR3 DNA: TGCAGTGCCATACAGGGGAACTATGGCTACACCTTC
CDR3 protein: CSAIQGNYGYTF
clone size: -
D gene: TRBD1
V gene: TRBV20-1
J gene: TRBJ1-2

CDR3 DNA: TGTGCCAGCAGTTACTCGATGTCCAGCCCTGGCGAGCAGTACTTC
CDR3 protein: CASSYSMSSPGEQYF
clone size: -
D gene: -
V gene: TRBV6-5
J gene: TRBJ2-7

CDR3 DNA: TGTGCCAGCAGTAGGGGACTAGCTCAAAATGAGCAGTTCTTC
CDR3 protein: CASSRGLAQNEQFF
clone size: -
D gene: TRBD2
V gene: TRBV2
J gene: TRBJ2-1

CDR3 DNA: TGTGCCAGCAGCTTAGTTCCCGTAGCGGGAGGGGTGAATGAGCAGTTCTTC
CDR3 protein: CASSLVPVAGGVNEQFF
clone size: -
D gene: TRBD2
V gene: TRBV11-2
J gene: TRBJ2-1

CDR3 DNA: TGTGCCAGCAGTGGGCCAGGCGAGCAGTTCTTC
CDR3 protein: CASSGPGEQFF
clone size: -
D gene: -
V gene: TRBV2
J gene: TRBJ2-1

CDR3 DNA: TGCGCCAGCAGCCAAGAAGGCCTCAGCATTTATGGCTACACCTTC
CDR3 protein: CASSQEGLSIYGYTF
clone size: few
D gene: -
V gene: TRBV4-3
J gene: TRBJ1-2

CDR3 DNA: TGTGCCAGCAGCTTGGGGGGAGTTGGGGAGCAGTACTTC
CDR3 protein: CASSLGGVGEQYF
clone size: -
D gene: -
V gene: TRBV7-9
J gene: TRBJ2-7

CDR3 DNA: TGCGCCAGCAGCCGAACTAGCGGGAGGACCGGGGAGCTGTTTTTT
CDR3 protein: CASSRTSGRTGELFF
clone size: few
D gene: TRBD2
V gene: TRBV5-1
J gene: TRBJ2-2

CDR3 DNA: TGCGCCAGCAGCATGGGAACCTCTGGAAACACCATATATTTT
CDR3 protein: CASSMGTSGNTIYF
clone size: few
D gene: -
V gene: TRBV5-1
J gene: TRBJ1-3

CDR3 DNA: TGCAGCGTTGAACGCAGGGTATTGACAGATACGCAGTATTTT
CDR3 protein: CSVERRVLTDTQYF
clone size: few
D gene: -
V gene: TRBV29-1
J gene: TRBJ2-3

CDR3 DNA: TGCAGTGCTAATCCCGGGACTATCGCCAATGAGCAGTTCTTC
CDR3 protein: CSANPGTIANEQFF
clone size: few
D gene: TRBD2
V gene: TRBV20-1
J gene: TRBJ2-1

CDR3 DNA: TGTGCCAGCAGCCCCCAGGTGGAGGGGGCGCGTCATGGCTACACCTTC
CDR3 protein: CASSPQVEGARHGYTF
clone size: -
D gene: TRBD1
V gene: TRBV9
J gene: TRBJ1-2

CDR3 DNA: TGCGCCAGCAGCTTGGCCGGGACAGGGGGCTTTGAAGCTTTCTTT
CDR3 protein: CASSLAGTGGFEAFF
clone size: -
D gene: TRBD1
V gene: TRBV5-1
J gene: TRBJ1-1

CDR3 DNA: TGCAGCGTTGTGCAGTTGGATACGCAGTATTTT
CDR3 protein: CSVVQLDTQYF
clone size: many
D gene: -
V gene: TRBV29-1
J gene: TRBJ2-3

CDR3 DNA: TGTGCCAGCTCACCAATTCATACTGGTGAGCAGTTCTTC
CDR3 protein: CASSPIHTGEQFF
clone size: few
D gene: -
V gene: TRBV18
J gene: TRBJ2-1

CDR3 DNA: TGTGCCAGCAGCGCATTTACCCACTCTGGGGCCAACGTCCTGACTTTC
CDR3 protein: CASSAFTHSGANVLTF
clone size: -
D gene: -
V gene: TRBV9
J gene: TRBJ2-6

CDR3 DNA: TGTGCCAGCAGGTGGACAGGGATCTATGGCTACACCTTC
CDR3 protein: CASRWTGIYGYTF
clone size: once
D gene: TRBD1
V gene: TRBV2
J gene: TRBJ1-2

CDR3 DNA: TGTGCCAGCAGTTTTTCCCTAGCGGGAGTAGGCGAGCAGTACTTC
CDR3 protein: CASSFSLAGVGEQYF
clone size: many
D gene: TRBD2
V gene: TRBV12-3/TRBV12-4
J gene: TRBJ2-7

CDR3 DNA: TGCAGTGCTAATCCCCTAGCGAATACGCAGTATTTT
CDR3 protein: CSANPLANTQYF
clone size: -
D gene: -
V gene: TRBV20-1
J gene: TRBJ2-3

CDR3 DNA: TGCGCCAGCAGCCAAGATCTTTATGGGGTTGGCTACACCTTC
CDR3 protein: CASSQDLYGVGYTF
clone size: few
D gene: -
V gene: TRBV4-3
J gene: TRBJ1-2

CDR3 DNA: TGTGCCAGCAGCTTAACGCGGACCGGCTACAATGAGCAGTTCTTC
CDR3 protein: CASSLTRTGYNEQFF
clone size: -
D gene: -
V gene: TRBV7-3
J gene: TRBJ2-1

CDR3 DNA: TGTGCCAGCAGCGGCCGGGACTACGGGGCTGCTTTCTTT
CDR3 protein: CASSGRDYGAAFF
clone size: -
D gene: -
V gene: TRBV9
J gene: TRBJ1-1

CDR3 DNA: TGTGCCAGCAGGGGAGGGGCGACAGGCCGATCCAATTCACCCCTCCACTTT
CDR3 protein: CASRGGATGRSNSPLHF
clone size: many
D gene: -
V gene: TRBV12-3/TRBV12-4
J gene: TRBJ1-6

CDR3 DNA: TGTGCCAGCAGTTCCCACGGGACGGCCAATAGAGATACGCAGTATTTT
CDR3 protein: CASSSHGTANRDTQYF
clone size: -
D gene: -
V gene: TRBV6-2/TRBV6-3
J gene: TRBJ2-3